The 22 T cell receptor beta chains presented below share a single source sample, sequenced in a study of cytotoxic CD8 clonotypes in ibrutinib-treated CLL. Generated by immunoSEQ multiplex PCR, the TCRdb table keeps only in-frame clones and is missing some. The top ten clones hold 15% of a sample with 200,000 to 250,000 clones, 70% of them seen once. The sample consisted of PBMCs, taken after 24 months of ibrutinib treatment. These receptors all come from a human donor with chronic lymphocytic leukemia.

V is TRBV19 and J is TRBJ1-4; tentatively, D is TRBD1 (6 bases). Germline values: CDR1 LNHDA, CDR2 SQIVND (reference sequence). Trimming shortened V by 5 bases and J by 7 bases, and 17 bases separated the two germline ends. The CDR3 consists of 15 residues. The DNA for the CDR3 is TGTGCCAGTAGTTTCCCGGGGGCGAGGAGTGAAAAACTGTTTTTT. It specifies CASSFPGARSEKLFF.

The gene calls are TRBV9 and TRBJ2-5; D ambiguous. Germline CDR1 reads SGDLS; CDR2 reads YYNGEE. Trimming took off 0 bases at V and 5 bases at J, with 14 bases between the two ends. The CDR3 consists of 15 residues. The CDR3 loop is CASSVGQIEVETQYF. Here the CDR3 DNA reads TGTGCCAGCAGCGTAGGGCAGATTGAAGTGGAGACCCAGTACTTC. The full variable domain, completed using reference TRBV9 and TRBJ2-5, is DSGVTQTPKHLITATGQRVTLRCSPRSGDLSVYWYQQSLDQGLQFLIQYYNGEERAKGNILERFSAQQFPDLHSELNLSSLELGDSALYFCASSVGQIEVETQYFGPGTRLLVL.

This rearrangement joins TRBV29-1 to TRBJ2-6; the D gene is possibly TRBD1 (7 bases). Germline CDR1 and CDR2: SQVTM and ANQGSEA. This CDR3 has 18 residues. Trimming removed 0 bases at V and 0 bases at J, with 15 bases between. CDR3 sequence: CSVEDRGNRGSGANVLTF. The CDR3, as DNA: TGCAGCGTTGAAGATCGCGGGAACAGGGGCTCTGGGGCCAACGTCCTGACTTTC. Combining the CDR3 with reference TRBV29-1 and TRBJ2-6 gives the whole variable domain SAVISQKPSRDICQRGTSLTIQCQVDSQVTMMFWYRQQPGQSLTLIATANQGSEATYESGFVIDKFPISRPNLTFSTLTVSNMSPEDSSIYLCSVEDRGNRGSGANVLTFGAGSRLTVL.

CDR3 region: CASSQDQLAGYNEQFF. The CDR3 nucleotides read TGTGCCAGCAGCCAAGATCAGCTAGCGGGTTACAATGAGCAGTTCTTC. The chain links TRBV4-2 to TRBJ2-1; 8 nucleotides match TRBD2. The CDR3 consists of 16 residues. Losses at the gene ends were 0 bases for V and 4 bases for J; bases not matched to a gene: 5. CDR1 is LGHNA, CDR2 YNFKEQ, per germline.

CDR3 amino acids: CASSISPLYEQYF. The CDR3 DNA reads as TGTGCCAGTAGTATATCCCCCTTATACGAGCAGTACTTC. The chain links TRBV19 to TRBJ2-7; D call uncertain. V lost 2 bases to trimming and J lost 4 bases, with 9 bases between them. This CDR3 comprises 13 residues. Germline assignment: CDR1 LNHDA and CDR2 SQIVND (reference sequence).

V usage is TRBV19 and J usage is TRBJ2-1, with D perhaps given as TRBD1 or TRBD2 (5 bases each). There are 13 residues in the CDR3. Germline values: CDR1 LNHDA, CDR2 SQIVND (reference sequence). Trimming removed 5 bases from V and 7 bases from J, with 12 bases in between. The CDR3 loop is CASSDGTPNEQFF. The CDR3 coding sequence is TGTGCCAGTAGTGACGGGACGCCGAATGAGCAGTTCTTC.

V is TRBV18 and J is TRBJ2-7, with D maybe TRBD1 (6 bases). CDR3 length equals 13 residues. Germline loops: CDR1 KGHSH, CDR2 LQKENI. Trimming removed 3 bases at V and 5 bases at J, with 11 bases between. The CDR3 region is CASSPGAGDEQYF. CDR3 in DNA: TGTGCCAGCTCACCGGGGGCAGGGGACGAGCAGTACTTC.

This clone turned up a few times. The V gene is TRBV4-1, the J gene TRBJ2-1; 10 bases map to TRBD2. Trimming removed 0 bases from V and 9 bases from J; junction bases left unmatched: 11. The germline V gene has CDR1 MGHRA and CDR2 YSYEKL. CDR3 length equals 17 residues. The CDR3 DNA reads TGCGCCAGCAGCCAAGATCGGGGGACTAGCGTAGGCGGTGAGCAGTTCTTC. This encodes CASSQDRGTSVGGEQFF.

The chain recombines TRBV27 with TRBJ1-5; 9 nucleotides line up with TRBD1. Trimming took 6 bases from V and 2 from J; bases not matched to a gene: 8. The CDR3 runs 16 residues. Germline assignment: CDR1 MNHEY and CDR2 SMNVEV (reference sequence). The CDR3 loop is CASRPQTGGGNQPQHF. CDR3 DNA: TGTGCCAGCAGACCCCAGACAGGGGGAGGCAATCAGCCCCAGCATTTT.

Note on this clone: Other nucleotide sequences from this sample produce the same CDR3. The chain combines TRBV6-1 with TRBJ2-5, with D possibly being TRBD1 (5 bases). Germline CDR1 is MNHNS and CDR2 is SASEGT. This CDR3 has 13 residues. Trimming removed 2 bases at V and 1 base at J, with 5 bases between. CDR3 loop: CASSEQGQETQYF. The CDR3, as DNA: TGTGCCAGCAGTGAACAGGGCCAAGAGACCCAGTACTTC.

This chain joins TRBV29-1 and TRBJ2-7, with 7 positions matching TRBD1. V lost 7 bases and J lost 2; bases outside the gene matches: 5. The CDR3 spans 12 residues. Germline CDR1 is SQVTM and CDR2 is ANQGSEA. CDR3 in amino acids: CSARDSPYEQYF. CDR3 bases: TGCAGCGCTCGGGACAGCCCCTACGAGCAGTACTTC.

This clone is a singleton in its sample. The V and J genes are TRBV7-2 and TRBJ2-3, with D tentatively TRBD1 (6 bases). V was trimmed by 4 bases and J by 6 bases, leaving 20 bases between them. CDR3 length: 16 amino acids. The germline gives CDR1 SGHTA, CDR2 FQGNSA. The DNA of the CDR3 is TGTGCCAGCAGCTGGTGGTTTGCCTTTGGGGGCGATACGCAGTATTTT. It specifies CASSWWFAFGGDTQYF.

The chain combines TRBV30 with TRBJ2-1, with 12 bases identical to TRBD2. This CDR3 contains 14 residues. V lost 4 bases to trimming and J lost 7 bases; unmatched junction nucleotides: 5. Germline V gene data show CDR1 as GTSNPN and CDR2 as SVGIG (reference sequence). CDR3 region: CAWKTSGSRNEQFF. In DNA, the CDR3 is TGTGCCTGGAAGACTAGCGGGAGTCGGAATGAGCAGTTCTTC.

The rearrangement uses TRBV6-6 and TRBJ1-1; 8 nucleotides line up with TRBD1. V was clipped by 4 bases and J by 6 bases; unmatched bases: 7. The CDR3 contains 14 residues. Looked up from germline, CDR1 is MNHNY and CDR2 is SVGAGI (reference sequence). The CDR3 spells CASSLGQGRAEAFF. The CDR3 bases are TGTGCCAGCAGTTTAGGACAGGGTCGGGCTGAAGCTTTCTTT.

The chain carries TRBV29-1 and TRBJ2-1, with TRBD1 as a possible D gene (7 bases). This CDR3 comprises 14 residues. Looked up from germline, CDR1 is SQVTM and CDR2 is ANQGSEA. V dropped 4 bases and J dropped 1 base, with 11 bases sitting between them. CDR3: CSVVAGGSYNEQFF. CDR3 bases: TGCAGCGTTGTGGCAGGGGGGTCCTACAATGAGCAGTTCTTC.

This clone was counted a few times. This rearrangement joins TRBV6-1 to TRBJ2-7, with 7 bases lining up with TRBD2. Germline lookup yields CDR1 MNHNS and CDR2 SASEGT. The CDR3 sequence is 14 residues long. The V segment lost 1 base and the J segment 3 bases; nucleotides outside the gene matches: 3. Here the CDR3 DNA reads TGTGCCAGCAGTGAAGGGGGGGGTTTCTACGAGCAGTACTTC. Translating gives CASSEGGGFYEQYF.

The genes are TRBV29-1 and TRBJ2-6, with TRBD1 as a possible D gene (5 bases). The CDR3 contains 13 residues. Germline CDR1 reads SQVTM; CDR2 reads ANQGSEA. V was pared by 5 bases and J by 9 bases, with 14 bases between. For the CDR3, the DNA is TGCAGCGTTCGAGATCAGGGAAGCAACGTCCTGACTTTC. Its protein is CSVRDQGSNVLTF.

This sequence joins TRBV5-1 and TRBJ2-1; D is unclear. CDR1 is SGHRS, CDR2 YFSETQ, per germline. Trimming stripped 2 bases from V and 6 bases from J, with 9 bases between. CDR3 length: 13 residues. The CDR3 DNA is TGCGCCAGCAGCTTTGACGTTGGCAATGAGCAGTTCTTC. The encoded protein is CASSFDVGNEQFF. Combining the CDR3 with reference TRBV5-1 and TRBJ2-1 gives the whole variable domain KAGVTQTPRYLIKTRGQQVTLSCSPISGHRSVSWYQQTPGQGLQFLFEYFSETQRNKGNFPGRFSGRQFSNSRSEMNVSTLELGDSALYLCASSFDVGNEQFFGPGTRLTVL.

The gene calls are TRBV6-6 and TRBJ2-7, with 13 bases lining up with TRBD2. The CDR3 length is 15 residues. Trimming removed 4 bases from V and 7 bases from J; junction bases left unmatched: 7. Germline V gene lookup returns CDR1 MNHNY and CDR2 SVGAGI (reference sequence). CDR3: CASSSLLAGGWEQYF. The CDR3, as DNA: TGTGCCAGCAGTTCCCTACTAGCGGGAGGGTGGGAGCAGTACTTC.

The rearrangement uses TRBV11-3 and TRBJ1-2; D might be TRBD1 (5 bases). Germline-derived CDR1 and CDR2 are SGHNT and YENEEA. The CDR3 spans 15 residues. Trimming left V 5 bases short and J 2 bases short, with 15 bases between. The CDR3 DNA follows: TGTGCCAGCAGCCCGCGACTGGAGGGGAACTATGGCTACACCTTC. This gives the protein CASSPRLEGNYGYTF.

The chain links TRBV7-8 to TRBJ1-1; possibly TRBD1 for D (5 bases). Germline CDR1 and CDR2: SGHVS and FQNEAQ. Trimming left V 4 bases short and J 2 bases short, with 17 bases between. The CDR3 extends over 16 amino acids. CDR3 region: CASSSEDSQINTEAFF. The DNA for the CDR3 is TGTGCCAGCAGCTCCGAAGACAGTCAGATCAACACTGAAGCTTTCTTT.

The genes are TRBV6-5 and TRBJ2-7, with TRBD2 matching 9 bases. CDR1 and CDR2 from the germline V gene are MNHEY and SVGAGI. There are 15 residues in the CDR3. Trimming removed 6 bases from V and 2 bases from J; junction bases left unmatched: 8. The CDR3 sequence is CASSTRTSAPYEQYF. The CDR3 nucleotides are TGTGCCAGCAGCACCCGGACTAGCGCACCCTACGAGCAGTACTTC.